Each of the 2 T cell receptor beta chains below was sequenced from the same sample in a study of immune cell composition in non-small cell lung cancer. Generated by immunoSEQ multiplex PCR, the TCRdb table keeps only in-frame clones and is missing some. The table lists 15,000 or so clones, about 69% of them singletons. The sample taken for sequencing was lung tumor tissue. The receptor source for this set is a human donor with non-small cell lung cancer.

The CDR3 nucleotides read TGTGCCTGGCGGAACTATGGCTACACCTTC. It yields the protein CAWRNYGYTF. The chain is built from TRBV30 and TRBJ1-2; D gene unclear. The CDR3 runs to 10 residues. V was clipped by 5 bases and J by 2 bases, with 3 bases between them. CDR1 GTSNPN and CDR2 SVGIG come from the germline V gene (reference sequence).

The rearrangement links TRBV15 to TRBJ1-5; D uncertain. Trimming took 6 bases from V and 0 from J, leaving 9 bases between them. The CDR3 extends over 14 amino acids. Germline CDR1 LNHNV, CDR2 YYDKDF (reference sequence). The CDR3 DNA follows: TGTGCCACCAGTCGAGGGTATAGCAATCAGCCCCAGCATTTT. This encodes CATSRGYSNQPQHF.